This T cell receptor beta chain was obtained from a study of blood T cell repertoires in COVID-19. Study information: T cells, B-cell-depleted T cells, or PBMCs provided the cDNA or gDNA that served as material.

The V and J ends lost 7 bases and 4 bases, in that order; junction bases with no gene match: 6. CDR3 length: 14 amino acids. Germline V gives CDR1 MNHEY, CDR2 SVGAGI. The method was immunoSEQ multiplex PCR; TCRdb's version includes in-frame clones alone and lacks a portion of them. Of approximately 350,000 clones listed, around 87% are singletons. V usage is TRBV6-5 and J usage is TRBJ2-7; 11 nucleotides line up with TRBD1. Sequenced input: peripheral blood. This TCR was sampled from a woman aged 45-60 years with COVID-19, enrolled during active disease. The CDR3 DNA follows: TGTGCCAGCAAATGGACAGGGGGCGGGTACGAGCAGTACTTC. As protein: CASKWTGGGYEQYF.